These 20 T cell receptor beta chains were all obtained from the same sample, sequenced in a study of T cell responses to AZD1222 COVID-19 vaccine. Libraries were prepared by immunoSEQ multiplex PCR; TCRdb keeps only in-frame clonotypes and omits some of them. The repertoire holds about 120,000 clones, approximately 90% seen once, with approximately 1.4% in the top ten. Sequenced material: peripheral blood, taken 28 days after the second AZD1222 dose. The receptors originated from an adult who received the AZD1222 COVID-19 vaccine.

The chain has TRBV7-9 and TRBJ2-7; no firm D call. Trimming took 5 bases from V and 6 from J, leaving 11 bases between them. The CDR3 has 12 residues. Per germline, CDR1 SEHNR and CDR2 FQNEAQ (reference sequence). CDR3 in DNA: TGTGCCAGCAGCCCCCCGGCTGGCGAGCAGTACTTC. It specifies CASSPPAGEQYF.

This chain links TRBV10-1 with TRBJ1-5, with D unclear. Germline lookup yields CDR1 WNHNN and CDR2 SYGVQD (reference sequence). Between the trimmed V and J ends, which lost 2 bases and 5 bases, there was a span of 4 bases. CDR3 length equals 12 residues. The CDR3 DNA is TGCGCCAGCAGTGAGGGAGATCAGCCCCAGCATTTT. Its translation is CASSEGDQPQHF.

The chain employs TRBV6-5 and TRBJ2-7; 9 nucleotides line up with TRBD1. Germline lookup yields CDR1 MNHEY and CDR2 SVGAGI. The CDR3 length is 15 residues. The V segment lost 6 bases and the J segment 4 bases; nucleotides outside the gene matches: 10. In DNA, the CDR3 is TGTGCCAGCAGAGGCCACGGGACAGGGCAATACGAGCAGTACTTC. This encodes CASRGHGTGQYEQYF.

The chain joins TRBV7-2 to TRBJ1-1; tentatively, D is TRBD1 (6 bases). With 5 bases removed from V and 5 bases from J, the gap between germline ends came to 18 bases. Germline CDR1 and CDR2: SGHTA and FQGNSA. The CDR3 covers 15 residues. CDR3 region: CASSRTQGGNTEAFF. In DNA, the CDR3 is TGTGCCAGCAGCCGGACACAGGGTGGGAATACTGAAGCTTTCTTT.

This chain uses TRBV5-4 with TRBJ1-2; a possible D gene is TRBD1 (5 bases). This CDR3 is built from 14 residues. Germline V gene data show CDR1 as SGHNT and CDR2 as YYREEE (reference sequence). Trimming removed 4 bases from V and 8 bases from J, with 18 bases in between. CDR3 in DNA: TGTGCCAGCAGCCCAGGTTTGGGGACTAAGGGCTACACCTTC. It yields the protein CASSPGLGTKGYTF.

The chain joins TRBV6-1 to TRBJ2-7; maybe TRBD1 (5 bases). Trimming took off 3 bases at V and 7 bases at J, with 19 bases between the two ends. The CDR3 is made up of 15 amino acids. CDR1 is MNHNS, CDR2 SASEGT, per germline. The CDR3 protein is CASSEFWGPPREQYF. For the CDR3, the DNA is TGTGCCAGCAGTGAGTTTTGGGGCCCACCGAGGGAGCAGTACTTC.

The gene calls are TRBV7-3 and TRBJ2-1; D remains unclear. This CDR3 spans 15 amino acids. Between the trimmed V and J ends, which lost 4 bases and 3 bases, there was a span of 13 bases. Germline V gives CDR1 SGHTA, CDR2 FQGTGA. The CDR3: CASSSHLSDYNEQFF. CDR3 nucleotides: TGTGCCAGCAGCTCACACCTTTCCGACTACAATGAGCAGTTCTTC.

V and J are TRBV29-1 and TRBJ2-7; D might be TRBD1 (6 bases). Per germline, CDR1 SQVTM and CDR2 ANQGSEA. Trimming removed 2 bases at V and 6 bases at J, with 11 bases between. The CDR3 extends over 12 amino acids. In DNA, the CDR3 is TGCAGCGTTGAACCCGAAGGGGGCGAGCAGTACTTC. Its protein is CSVEPEGGEQYF.

The rearrangement joins TRBV27 to TRBJ1-5, with 12 bases aligning to TRBD1. V was clipped by 4 bases and J by 5 bases; unmatched bases: 3. Germline loops: CDR1 MNHEY, CDR2 SMNVEV (reference sequence). The CDR3 totals 15 residues. CDR3 amino acids: CASSSGDRGHQPQHF. Here the CDR3 DNA reads TGTGCCAGCAGTTCCGGGGACAGGGGGCATCAGCCCCAGCATTTT.

This chain connects TRBV28 to TRBJ2-7; 9 bases match TRBD1. V shed 4 bases and J 4 bases; nucleotides not matched to a gene: 11. Germline lookup yields CDR1 MDHEN and CDR2 SYDVKM. The CDR3 length is 16 residues. The CDR3 spells CASSSPTGQGWYEQYF. For the CDR3, the DNA is TGTGCCAGCAGTTCCCCCACGGGACAGGGCTGGTACGAGCAGTACTTC.

This rearrangement joins TRBV6-5 to TRBJ1-6; TRBD1 is a possible D gene (6 bases). V was shortened by 4 bases and J by 8 bases, with 15 bases between the two germline ends. CDR1 MNHEY and CDR2 SVGAGI come from the germline V gene. The CDR3 is 15 residues long. The CDR3 region is CASSSDSLGDSPLHF. As DNA, the CDR3 is TGTGCCAGCAGTTCGGACAGCCTCGGGGATTCACCCCTCCACTTT.

V is TRBV3-1 (or the pseudogene TRBV3-2) and J is TRBJ2-7, with unresolved D. The V end was cut by 2 bases, the J end by 1 base, with 9 bases between. The CDR3 is 14 residues long. Germline V CDR1 and CDR2: LGHDT, YNNKEL (reference sequence). In DNA form, the CDR3 reads TGTGCCAGCAGCCAATTCGTCGGGTCCTACGAGCAGTACTTC. Encoded protein: CASSQFVGSYEQYF.

The sample holds one count of this clone. The rearrangement uses TRBV7-3 and TRBJ1-4, with 9 nucleotides matching TRBD1. V lost 2 bases and J lost 3; bases outside the gene matches: 13. Germline CDR1 is SGHTA and CDR2 is FQGTGA. This CDR3 comprises 19 residues. CDR3 sequence (DNA): TGTGCCAGCAGCTTACCCGAGGGACAGGGAAAAAGGGCTAATGAAAAACTGTTTTTT. Protein: CASSLPEGQGKRANEKLFF.

The chain is built from TRBV27 and TRBJ2-4; the match to TRBD2 covers 8 bases. The V gene's germline CDR1 is MNHEY and CDR2 SMNVEV (reference sequence). The CDR3 extends over 16 amino acids. V gave up 4 bases and J gave up 8 bases; unmatched junction bases: 13. In DNA, the CDR3 is TGTGCCAGCAGTTCCACACCGGGACTAGAATCGGACATTCAGTACTTC. This translates into CASSSTPGLESDIQYF.

The chain has TRBV11-2 and TRBJ1-6, with 9 bases aligning to TRBD1. Trimming at V came to 4 bases and at J to 10 bases, leaving 8 bases not matched to a gene. The CDR3 length is 15 residues. The germline gives CDR1 SGHAT, CDR2 FQNNGV. The CDR3 nucleotides read TGTGCCAGCAGCTCTCACAGGGGGCCCTTATCACCCCTCCACTTT. Protein sequence: CASSSHRGPLSPLHF.

This chain links TRBV5-6 with TRBJ2-3; tentative D call: TRBD1 (7 bases). The CDR3 runs to 16 residues. V dropped 2 bases and J dropped 5 bases, with 18 bases sitting between them. The germline V gene encodes CDR1 SGHDT and CDR2 YYEEEE. The CDR3 spells CASSFDRDSRGDTQYF. Here the CDR3 DNA reads TGTGCCAGCAGCTTCGACAGGGACTCACGGGGAGATACGCAGTATTTT. Drawing the rest from reference TRBV5-6 and TRBJ2-3, the complete variable domain is DAGVTQSPTHLIKTRGQQVTLRCSPKSGHDTVSWYQQALGQGPQFIFQYYEEEERQRGNFPDRFSGHQFPNYSSELNVNALLLGDSALYLCASSFDRDSRGDTQYFGPGTRLTVL.

This chain links TRBV7-9 with TRBJ1-5; possible D gene TRBD1, 5 bases. Germline V gives CDR1 SEHNR, CDR2 FQNEAQ (reference sequence). The CDR3 has 14 amino acids. Between the trimmed V and J ends, which lost 2 bases and 1 base, there was a span of 6 bases. The CDR3: CASSLQGSNQPQHF. The CDR3 DNA sequence: TGTGCCAGCAGCTTACAGGGCAGCAATCAGCCCCAGCATTTT.

The rearrangement joins TRBV11-2 to TRBJ1-4; TRBD1 agrees at 7 bases. Losses at the gene ends were 2 bases for V and 1 base for J; bases not matched to a gene: 10. Germline values: CDR1 SGHAT, CDR2 FQNNGV. This CDR3 has 18 amino acids. The CDR3 bases are TGTGCCAGCAGCTTATGGGGTAGGGGGCGCGGAACTAATGAAAAACTGTTTTTT. Its protein product is CASSLWGRGRGTNEKLFF.

The genes are TRBV20-1 and TRBJ1-2; TRBD1 matches at 12 bases. The CDR3 is made up of 16 amino acids. With V trimmed by 3 bases and J by 4 bases, 9 bases remained unmatched. The germline gives CDR1 DFQATT, CDR2 SNEGSKA (reference sequence). CDR3 nucleotide sequence: TGCAGTGCTAGTGGCTTACCGGGACAGGGGGCCTATGGCTACACCTTC. This encodes CSASGLPGQGAYGYTF.

The chain joins TRBV9 to TRBJ2-3, with 8 bases aligning to TRBD2. Germline lookup yields CDR1 SGDLS and CDR2 YYNGEE. The J segment lost 2 bases and the V segment lost 1 base, leaving 3 bases of the junction unmatched. The CDR3 contains 15 residues. This CDR3 reads CASSVTSGFTDTQYF. The CDR3 nucleotides read TGTGCCAGCAGCGTAACTAGCGGATTCACAGATACGCAGTATTTT. Full variable domain (outside the CDR3, taken from reference TRBV9 and TRBJ2-3): DSGVTQTPKHLITATGQRVTLRCSPRSGDLSVYWYQQSLDQGLQFLIQYYNGEERAKGNILERFSAQQFPDLHSELNLSSLELGDSALYFCASSVTSGFTDTQYFGPGTRLTVL.